This T cell receptor (beta chain) appears in the sequencing data of a study of blood T cell repertoires in COVID-19 (dated by TCRdb to the early 2020s). General notes on the study: Samples from collaborators originated in the United States, Italy and Spain and spanned both the acute and convalescent phases of COVID-19. The prospective study material was composed of cDNA or gDNA derived from T cells, B-cell-depleted T cells, or PBMCs. Deeply sampled blood TCRbeta repertoires from subjects exposed to, actively infected with, or recovered from COVID-19 were included in the dataset. The repertoires were released in a freely available public database intended as a resource for research on the immune response to SARS-CoV-2. Samples were obtained from the ongoing ImmuneRACE study (first 160 participants) and from 1,200 or so subjects provided by 6 global collaborators. Sample metadata almost always included a de-identified subject ID, COVID-19 status, age in years and sex. Where HLA class I and class II types were available, the types were taken from metadata supplied by the sample provider, not from assay-based typing.

The collaborating institutions used their own protocols to collect whole blood in K2EDTA tubes. For TCRbeta analysis, collaborators shipped samples as frozen whole blood, isolated PBMCs, or DNA extracted from either of those sample types. Relative to germline, V is 0 bases shorter and J is 3 bases shorter, with 15 bases between their ends. The CDR1 and CDR2 encoded by the germline V gene are MGHDK and SYGVNS. The CDR3 has 16 amino acids, counting the end cysteine and phenylalanine. Only CDR3 DNA remains: 48 bases, in frame from the first base. TCRbeta CDR3 regions were amplified from genomic DNA by means of the immunoSEQ Assay, a bias-controlled multiplex PCR. The original pipeline was this. The number of nucleated cells in each sample was estimated from the amplification of reference gene primers within the assay. To quantify the absolute abundance of each unique TCRbeta CDR3 rearrangement, sequence reads were collapsed and filtered. For each sample, productive Simpson clonality was calculated as the square root of Simpson's diversity index across productive rearrangements. TCRdb mirrors the immuneACCESS table, restricted to in-frame sequences. Some clones are absent from its copies; in checked studies, under half trace to an unresolved V gene, and the reason for the others is unknown. V, J and clone size derive from that table, while D and trimming were established from the DNA sequence. The sample includes about 39,000 clones, with 80% to 90% observed a single time. 4.5% to 5.5% of the sample goes to the ten largest clones.

As to this clone: Its antigen is unknown. Qualities for individual bases were not recorded, and no much larger clone is one base off.

Broad study findings and their caveats: Clinical and demographic metadata were provided uncurated, with the amount varying by source and participant.

This clonotype was sampled from a man aged 40-49 years with active COVID-19. The chain was built from TRBV25-1 and TRBJ2-7; a weak D assignment points to TRBD1 (5 bases agree). Sequencing was done on a sample of peripheral blood. The CDR3 sequence is CASSEYLMGPNYEQYF. The DNA reads TGTGCCAGCAGTGAATATCTCATGGGGCCTAACTACGAGCAGTACTTC.